This TCR beta chain was captured in a study of blood T cell repertoires in COVID-19. Study-level information: Acute and convalescent COVID-19 specimens originated in the United States, Italy and Spain. T cells, B-cell-depleted T cells, or PBMCs supplied cDNA or gDNA.

Original methodology: Estimated nucleated cell counts came from reference gene primer amplification. The table came from immunoSEQ multiplex PCR; TCRdb's copy has only in-frame clones and leaves some out. V, J and clone size are those of that table, while D and trimming were read from the DNA. The sample records approximately 200,000 clones, about 85% being singletons. The sequenced material came from peripheral blood. The clonotype was recovered from a woman aged 60-75 years who had recovered from COVID-19.

The CDR3 region has the DNA TGCGCCAGCAGCCACGATGGGGTTGGGAGAAATGAGCAGTTCTTC. Translated, it gives CASSHDGVGRNEQFF. The V and J genes are TRBV5-1 and TRBJ2-1; D is perhaps TRBD2 (5 bases). The germline V and J ends were trimmed by 4 bases and 7 bases, with 18 bases remaining between them. Germline loops: CDR1 SGHRS, CDR2 YFSETQ. The CDR3 spans 15 residues.